The clone carrying this TCR beta chain was counted ten times or more. The antigen remains unidentified. CDR1 is SGHAT and CDR2 is FQNNGV in the germline V gene. The CDR3 covers 17 residues. Germline trimming cut 0 bases from V and 5 bases from J; bases unmatched to any gene: 7. Via MiXCR, TCRdb re-called the reads, giving one row per CDR3 protein. The sample holds 110,000 or so distinct CDR3 sequences, around 31% seen once. This entry comes from a study of T cell repertoires in cytomegalovirus infection. The chain uses TRBV11-2 and TRBJ2-2; TRBD2 aligns across 9 bases. The source is a human donor in good health (CMV status not recorded). Some clones in this sample may be carry-over from other donors' samples. The source material was CD8+ T cells from cultured PBMCs, sampled from culture after CMV antigen stimulation. CDR3: CASSLEGWAGGTGELFF. The CDR3 nucleotides are TGTGCCAGCAGCTTAGAAGGTTGGGCGGGGGGGACCGGGGAGCTGTTTTTT.